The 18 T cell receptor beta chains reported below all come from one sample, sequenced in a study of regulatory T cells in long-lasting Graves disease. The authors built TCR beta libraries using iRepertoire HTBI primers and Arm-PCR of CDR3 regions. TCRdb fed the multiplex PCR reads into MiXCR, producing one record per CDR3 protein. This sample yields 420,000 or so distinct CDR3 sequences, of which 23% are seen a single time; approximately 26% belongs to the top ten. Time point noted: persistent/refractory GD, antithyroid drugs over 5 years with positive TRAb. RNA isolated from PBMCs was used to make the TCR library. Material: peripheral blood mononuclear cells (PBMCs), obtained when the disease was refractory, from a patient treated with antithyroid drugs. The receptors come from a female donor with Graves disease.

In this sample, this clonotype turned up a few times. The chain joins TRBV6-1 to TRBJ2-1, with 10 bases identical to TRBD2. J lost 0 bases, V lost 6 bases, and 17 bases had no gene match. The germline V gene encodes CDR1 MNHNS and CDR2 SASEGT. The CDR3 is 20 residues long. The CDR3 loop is CASRPRPGSGRTYSYNEQFF. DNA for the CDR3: TGTGCCAGCAGACCCCGACCAGGTAGCGGGAGGACCTACTCCTACAATGAGCAGTTCTTC.

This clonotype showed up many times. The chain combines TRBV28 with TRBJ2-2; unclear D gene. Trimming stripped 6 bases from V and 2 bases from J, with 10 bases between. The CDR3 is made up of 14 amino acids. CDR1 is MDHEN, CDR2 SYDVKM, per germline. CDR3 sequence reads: CASSLTGNTGELFF. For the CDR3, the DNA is TGTGCCAGCAGCTTAACGGGCAACACCGGGGAGCTGTTTTTT.

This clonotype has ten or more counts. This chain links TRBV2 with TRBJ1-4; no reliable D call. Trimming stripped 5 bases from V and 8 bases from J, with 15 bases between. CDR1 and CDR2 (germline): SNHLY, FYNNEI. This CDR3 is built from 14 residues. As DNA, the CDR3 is TGTGCCAGCAGTCAAATTCTAATGAAGGAAAAACTGTTTTTT. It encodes CASSQILMKEKLFF.

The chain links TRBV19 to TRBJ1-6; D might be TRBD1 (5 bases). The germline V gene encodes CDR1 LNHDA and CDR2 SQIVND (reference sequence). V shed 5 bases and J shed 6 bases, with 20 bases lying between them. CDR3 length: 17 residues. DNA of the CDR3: TGTGCCAGTAGTCGGAGACAGATCCGAGAGTTTAATTCACCCCTCCACTTT. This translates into CASSRRQIREFNSPLHF.

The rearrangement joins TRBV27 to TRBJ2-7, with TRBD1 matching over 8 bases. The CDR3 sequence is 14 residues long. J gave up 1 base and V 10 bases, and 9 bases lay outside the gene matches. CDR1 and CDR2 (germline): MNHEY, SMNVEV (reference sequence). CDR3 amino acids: CATSGQGTSYEQYF. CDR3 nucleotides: TGTGCCACCTCCGGACAGGGAACATCCTACGAGCAGTACTTC.

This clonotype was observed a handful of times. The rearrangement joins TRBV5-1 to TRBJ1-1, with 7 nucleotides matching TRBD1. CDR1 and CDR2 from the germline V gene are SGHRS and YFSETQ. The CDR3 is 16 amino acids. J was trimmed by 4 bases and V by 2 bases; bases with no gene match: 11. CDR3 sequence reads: CASSLRQASGGTEAFF. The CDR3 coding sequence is TGCGCCAGCAGCTTAAGACAGGCTTCAGGGGGCACTGAAGCTTTCTTT. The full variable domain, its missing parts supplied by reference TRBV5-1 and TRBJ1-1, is KAGVTQTPRYLIKTRGQQVTLSCSPISGHRSVSWYQQTPGQGLQFLFEYFSETQRNKGNFPGRFSGRQFSNSRSEMNVSTLELGDSALYLCASSLRQASGGTEAFFGQGTRLTVV.

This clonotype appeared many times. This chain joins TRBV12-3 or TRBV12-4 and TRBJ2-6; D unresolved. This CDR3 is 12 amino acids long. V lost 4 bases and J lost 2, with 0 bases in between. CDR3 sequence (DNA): TGTGCCAGCAGTTCTGGGGCCAACGTCCTGACTTTC. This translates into CASSSGANVLTF.

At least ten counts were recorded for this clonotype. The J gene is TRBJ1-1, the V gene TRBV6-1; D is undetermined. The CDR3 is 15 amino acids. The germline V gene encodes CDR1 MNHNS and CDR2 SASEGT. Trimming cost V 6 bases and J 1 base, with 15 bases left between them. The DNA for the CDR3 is TGTGCCAGCAGCTGGCCCGGACCCACGAACACTGAAGCTTTCTTT. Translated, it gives CASSWPGPTNTEAFF.

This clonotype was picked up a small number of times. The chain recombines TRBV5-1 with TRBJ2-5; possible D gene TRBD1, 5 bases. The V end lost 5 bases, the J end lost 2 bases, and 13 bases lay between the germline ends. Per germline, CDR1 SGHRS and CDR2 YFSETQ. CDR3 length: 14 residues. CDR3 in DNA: TGCGCCAGCAGGGAAGTGACAGCACAAGAGACCCAGTACTTC. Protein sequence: CASREVTAQETQYF.

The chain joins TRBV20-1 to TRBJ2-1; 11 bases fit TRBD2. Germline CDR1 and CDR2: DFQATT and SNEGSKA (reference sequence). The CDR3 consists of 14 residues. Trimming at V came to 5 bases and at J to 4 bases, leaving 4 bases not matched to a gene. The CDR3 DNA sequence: TGCAGTGCTCAGGGACTAGCGGATTACAATGAGCAGTTCTTC. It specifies CSAQGLADYNEQFF.

The CDR3 DNA reads TGTGCCAGTAGTCCGGGGGCTGTGAACACTGAAGCTTTCTTT. The encoded protein is CASSPGAVNTEAFF. The chain couples TRBV19 to TRBJ1-1; D is perhaps TRBD1 (6 bases). V lost 5 bases and J lost 0, with 10 bases in between. The CDR3 totals 14 residues. The V gene's germline CDR1 is LNHDA and CDR2 SQIVND (reference sequence).

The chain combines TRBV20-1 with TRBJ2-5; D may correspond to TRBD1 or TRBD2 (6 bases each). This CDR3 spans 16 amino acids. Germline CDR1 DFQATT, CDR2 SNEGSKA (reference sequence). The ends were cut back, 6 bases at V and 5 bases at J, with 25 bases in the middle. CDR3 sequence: CSAEGGSRSQGETQYF. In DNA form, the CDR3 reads TGCAGTGCCGAGGGGGGTAGCCGTTCTCAGGGCGAGACCCAGTACTTC.

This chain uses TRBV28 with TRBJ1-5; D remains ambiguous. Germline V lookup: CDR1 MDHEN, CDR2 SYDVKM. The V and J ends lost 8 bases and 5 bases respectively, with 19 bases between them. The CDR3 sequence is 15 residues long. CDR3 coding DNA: TGTGCCAGCTCGGTCTCCGGGATCTGGGATCAGCCCCAGCATTTT. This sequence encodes CASSVSGIWDQPQHF.

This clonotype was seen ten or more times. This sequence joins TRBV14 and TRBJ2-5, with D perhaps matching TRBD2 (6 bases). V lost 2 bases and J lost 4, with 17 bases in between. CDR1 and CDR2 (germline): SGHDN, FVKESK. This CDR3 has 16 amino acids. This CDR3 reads CASSQPGLPGRETQYF. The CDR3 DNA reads TGTGCCAGCAGCCAACCGGGACTCCCAGGGCGAGAGACCCAGTACTTC.

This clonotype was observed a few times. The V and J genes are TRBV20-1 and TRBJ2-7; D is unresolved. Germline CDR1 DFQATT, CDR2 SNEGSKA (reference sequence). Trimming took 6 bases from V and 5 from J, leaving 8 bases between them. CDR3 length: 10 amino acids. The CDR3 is CSASRDEQYF. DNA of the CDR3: TGCAGTGCATCAAGGGACGAGCAGTACTTC.

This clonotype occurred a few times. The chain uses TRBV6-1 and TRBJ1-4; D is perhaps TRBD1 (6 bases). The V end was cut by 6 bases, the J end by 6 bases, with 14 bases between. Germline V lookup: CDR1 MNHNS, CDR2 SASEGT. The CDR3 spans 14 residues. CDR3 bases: TGTGCCAGCAGCGACGTGGGGGCTGATGAAAAACTGTTTTTT. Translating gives CASSDVGADEKLFF.

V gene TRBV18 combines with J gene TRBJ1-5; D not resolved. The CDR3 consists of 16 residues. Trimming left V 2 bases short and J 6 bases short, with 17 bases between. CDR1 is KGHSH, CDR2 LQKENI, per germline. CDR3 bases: TGTGCCAGCTCACCAATTCGGACGGACGGAGGTCAGCCCCAGCATTTT. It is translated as CASSPIRTDGGQPQHF. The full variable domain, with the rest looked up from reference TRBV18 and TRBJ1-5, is NAGVMQNPRHLVRRRGQEARLRCSPMKGHSHVYWYRQLPEEGLKFMVYLQKENIIDESGMPKERFSAEFPKEGPSILRIQQVVRGDSAAYFCASSPIRTDGGQPQHFGDGTRLSIL.

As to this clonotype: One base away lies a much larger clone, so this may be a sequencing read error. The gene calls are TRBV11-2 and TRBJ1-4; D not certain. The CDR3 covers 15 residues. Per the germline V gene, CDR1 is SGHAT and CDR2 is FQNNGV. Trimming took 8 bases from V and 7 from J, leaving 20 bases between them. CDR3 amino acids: CASGPEVSPGEKLFF. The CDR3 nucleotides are TGTGCCAGCGGCCCAGAAGTGTCCCCGGGTGAAAAACTGTTTTTT.